The next 10 T cell receptor beta chains were all read from a single sample in a study of blood T cell repertoires in COVID-19. Libraries were prepared by immunoSEQ multiplex PCR; TCRdb keeps only in-frame clonotypes and omits some of them. The table includes over 250,000 clones, roughly nine tenths detected once. The sequencing sample was made of peripheral blood. All receptors come from a man aged 50 to 60 with acute or convalescent COVID-19.

This sequence joins TRBV7-9 and TRBJ2-7, with TRBD2 matching 7 bases. Germline CDR1 is SEHNR and CDR2 is FQNEAQ (reference sequence). This CDR3 comprises 12 residues. The V gene end was trimmed by 5 bases and the J gene end by 5 bases; junction bases not matched to a gene: 3. The CDR3 is CASSPGRDEQYF. The CDR3 bases are TGTGCCAGCAGCCCGGGGAGGGACGAGCAGTACTTC.

The chain combines TRBV29-1 with TRBJ1-2; 12 bases line up with TRBD1. Germline CDR1 SQVTM, CDR2 ANQGSEA. The CDR3 runs to 14 residues. With V trimmed by 7 bases and J by 8 bases, 11 bases remained unmatched. The CDR3 coding sequence is TGCAGCGCAGCCCGGGACAGGGGGCAGGAGGGCTACACCTTC. As protein: CSAARDRGQEGYTF.

The gene calls are TRBV6-6 and TRBJ1-2; TRBD1 matches 9 bases. The CDR3 consists of 14 residues. With V trimmed by 7 bases and J by 8 bases, 11 bases remained unmatched. Germline CDR1 MNHNY, CDR2 SVGAGI (reference sequence). The CDR3 DNA is TGTGCCAGCACCATACAGGGGGCGCTTTCGGGCTACACCTTC. It yields the protein CASTIQGALSGYTF.

The chain joins TRBV25-1 to TRBJ1-1, with 7 nucleotides matching TRBD1. Germline CDR1 reads MGHDK; CDR2 reads SYGVNS. This CDR3 has 16 amino acids. The V segment lost 5 bases and the J segment 0 bases; nucleotides outside the gene matches: 9. The CDR3 reads CASSRRDRVLNTEAFF. The CDR3 DNA sequence: TGTGCCAGCAGTAGGAGGGACAGAGTCTTGAACACTGAAGCTTTCTTT.

The rearrangement uses TRBV5-4 and TRBJ2-1; 7 nucleotides align to TRBD1. J gave up 2 bases and V 1 base, and 9 bases lay outside the gene matches. Germline V gives CDR1 SGHNT, CDR2 YYREEE (reference sequence). The CDR3 loop spans 17 amino acids. CDR3 residues: CASSLMSGGITYNEQFF. The CDR3 nucleotides read TGTGCCAGCAGCTTGATGTCAGGGGGTATAACCTACAATGAGCAGTTCTTC.

The chain is built from TRBV6-5 and TRBJ1-6, with D possibly TRBD1 on 6 matching bases. The V end lost 8 bases, the J end lost 14 bases, and 16 bases lay between the germline ends. The CDR3 extends over 12 amino acids. Germline V lookup: CDR1 MNHEY, CDR2 SVGAGI. CDR3 in DNA: TGTGCCAGCGCCGCTTCCAGGGGAGCCCTCCACTTT. This encodes CASAASRGALHF.

The chain employs TRBV30 and TRBJ1-2; the D is unclear. V lost 4 bases, J lost 6 bases, and 18 bases lay in between. This CDR3 comprises 14 residues. Germline lookup yields CDR1 GTSNPN and CDR2 SVGIG (reference sequence). CDR3 in amino acids: CAWTNLGLSDGYTF. In nucleotides, the CDR3 is TGTGCCTGGACCAATTTGGGCTTATCGGATGGCTACACCTTC.

The chain is built from TRBV19 and TRBJ2-7, with D possibly being TRBD1 (6 bases). The V gene's germline CDR1 is LNHDA and CDR2 SQIVND (reference sequence). V lost 5 bases, J lost 0 bases, and 14 bases lay in between. The CDR3 runs to 15 residues. Here the CDR3 reads CASSVYLDSSYEQYF. In nucleotides, the CDR3 is TGTGCCAGTAGTGTATACTTGGACAGCTCCTACGAGCAGTACTTC.

This chain links TRBV7-9 with TRBJ2-3; TRBD2 agrees at 11 bases. Germline V CDR1 and CDR2: SEHNR, FQNEAQ (reference sequence). The CDR3 loop spans 15 amino acids. Germline trimming cut 3 bases from V and 4 bases from J; bases unmatched to any gene: 3. Here the CDR3 reads CASSLIAGGADTQYF. The CDR3 DNA sequence: TGTGCCAGCAGCTTGATAGCGGGGGGGGCAGATACGCAGTATTTT.

The chain recombines TRBV7-3 with TRBJ2-3, with D possibly being TRBD2 (6 bases). The ends were cut back, 3 bases at V and 6 bases at J, with 13 bases in the middle. Germline values: CDR1 SGHTA, CDR2 FQGTGA. The length of the CDR3 is 14 residues. CDR3 DNA: TGTGCCAGCAGCTTCCAGGAGGCGGGGGATACGCAGTATTTT. This encodes CASSFQEAGDTQYF.